This TCR beta chain was captured by sequencing in a study of blood T cell repertoires in COVID-19. The CDR3 is made up of 17 amino acids. CDR1 is MGHDK, CDR2 SYGVNS, per germline. V dropped 4 bases and J dropped 1; count of bases not matched to a gene: 8. Only in-frame clones appear in the TCRdb table, and some are missing; sequencing was by immunoSEQ multiplex PCR. The sample shows roughly 39,000 clones, 79% of them seen only once. The receptor was isolated from a man in his sixties or seventies with acute or convalescent COVID-19. The rearrangement links TRBV25-1 to TRBJ2-7, with 12 nucleotides matching TRBD2. Specimen: peripheral blood. In DNA, the CDR3 is TGTGCCAGCAGTGCCAGACCAGGACTAGCGGGGTCCTACGAGCAGTACTTC. Translated: CASSARPGLAGSYEQYF.